The sequence of this T cell receptor (beta chain) was determined in a study of early T cells in non-severe SARS-CoV-2 infection. Study-level information: Sequencing of unsorted whole blood was done on bulk RNA, leaving chains unpaired.

Germline CDR1 and CDR2: WSHSY and SAAADI. The CDR3 totals 13 residues. V lost 6 bases and J lost 6, with 13 bases in between. TCRdb re-called the 5' RACE reads through MiXCR, storing one row per CDR3 protein. The repertoire includes roughly 67,000 distinct CDR3 sequences, 10% to 15% of them detected once, and less than 2% sits in the top ten. This chain uses TRBV10-2 with TRBJ2-3; the D gene is possibly TRBD2 (5 bases). The clonotype was recovered from an adult who was a healthcare worker with PCR-confirmed SARS-CoV-2 infection or an uninfected control (not recorded which). The specimen sequenced was whole blood. CDR3 loop: CASRRVPPDTQYF. The CDR3 nucleotides read TGCGCCAGCAGGCGGGTCCCCCCTGATACGCAGTATTTT.